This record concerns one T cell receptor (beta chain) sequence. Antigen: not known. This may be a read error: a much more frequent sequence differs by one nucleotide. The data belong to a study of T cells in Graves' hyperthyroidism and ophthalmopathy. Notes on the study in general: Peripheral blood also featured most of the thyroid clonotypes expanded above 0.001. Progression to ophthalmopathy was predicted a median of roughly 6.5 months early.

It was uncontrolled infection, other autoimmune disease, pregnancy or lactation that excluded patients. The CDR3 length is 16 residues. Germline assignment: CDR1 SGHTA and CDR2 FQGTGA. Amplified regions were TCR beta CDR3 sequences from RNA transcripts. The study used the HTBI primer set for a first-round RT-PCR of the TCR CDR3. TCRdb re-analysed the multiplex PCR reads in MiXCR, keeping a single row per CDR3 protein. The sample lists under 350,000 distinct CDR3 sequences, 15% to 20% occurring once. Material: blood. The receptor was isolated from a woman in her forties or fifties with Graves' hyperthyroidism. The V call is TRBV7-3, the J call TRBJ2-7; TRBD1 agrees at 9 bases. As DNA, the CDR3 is TGTACCAGCAGCTTAAACGGTCCCGGGACAGGGTTCGAGCAGTACTTC. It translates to CTSSLNGPGTGFEQYF.